The 21 T cell receptor beta chains given below trace back to one sample, sequenced in a study of CD8 T cells in ankylosing spondylitis. TCRdb redid the calling of the 5' RACE reads with MiXCR, one entry per CDR3 protein. The sample shows 200,000 or so distinct CDR3 sequences, approximately 13% of them seen only once. The sequenced sample was blood, either unsorted or a sorted T cell fraction (not recorded which). The receptor set was obtained from a female donor with ankylosing spondylitis or in good health (not recorded which).

This clonotype was recorded a few times. The gene calls are TRBV7-2 and TRBJ2-3; D remains ambiguous. There are 15 residues in the CDR3. V was cut by 2 bases and J by 0 bases, with 9 bases left in between. Germline V gives CDR1 SGHTA, CDR2 FQGNSA. The CDR3 DNA is TGTGCCAGCAGCTTAACACAGTTTAGCACAGATACGCAGTATTTT. Translation gives CASSLTQFSTDTQYF.

The sample holds many counts of this clonotype. The rearrangement uses TRBV5-1 and TRBJ1-1; tentatively, D is TRBD1 (5 bases). CDR1 SGHRS and CDR2 YFSETQ come from the germline V gene. V was shortened by 3 bases and J by 4 bases, with 7 bases between the two germline ends. The CDR3 spans 12 residues. This CDR3 reads CASSSRATEAFF. In DNA form, the CDR3 reads TGCGCCAGCAGCTCCAGGGCCACTGAAGCTTTCTTT.

The chain couples TRBV15 to TRBJ2-7, with TRBD1 as a possible D gene (6 bases). With 5 bases removed from V and 3 bases from J, the gap between germline ends came to 14 bases. The CDR3 is made up of 14 amino acids. In germline, CDR1 is LNHNV, CDR2 YYDKDF (reference sequence). The CDR3 DNA reads as TGTGCCACCAGCCCTCAAGGGACACTCTACGAGCAGTACTTC. This codes for CATSPQGTLYEQYF.

At least ten counts were recorded for this clonotype. The genes are TRBV18 and TRBJ1-4; D remains ambiguous. This CDR3 is built from 14 residues. Germline V CDR1 and CDR2: KGHSH, LQKENI. Trimming shortened V by 3 bases and J by 15 bases, and 20 bases separated the two germline ends. CDR3 sequence (DNA): TGTGCCAGCTCACCGACCCCGGACCAATCGTTGTTGTTTTTT. As protein: CASSPTPDQSLLFF.

This clonotype has only a few counts. This chain uses TRBV12-3 or TRBV12-4 with TRBJ2-5, with TRBD1 matching over 8 bases. V trimming: 5 bases; J trimming: 5 bases; junction bases outside the gene matches: 10. This CDR3 has 15 residues. This CDR3 is CASSPPDRAWETQYF. The CDR3 DNA reads TGTGCCAGCAGTCCTCCGGACAGGGCGTGGGAGACCCAGTACTTC.

The sample holds many counts of this clonotype. This chain connects TRBV5-5 to TRBJ1-2; TRBD1 aligns across 7 bases. The CDR3 sequence is 15 residues long. The J segment lost 3 bases and the V segment lost 0 bases, leaving 5 bases of the junction unmatched. Germline loops: CDR1 SGHKS, CDR2 YYEKEE (reference sequence). This CDR3 is CASSLDSGGYYGYTF. Written as DNA, the CDR3 is TGTGCCAGCAGCTTGGATTCAGGGGGTTACTATGGCTACACCTTC. The complete variable domain, with remaining parts taken from reference TRBV5-5 and TRBJ1-2, reads DAGVTQSPTHLIKTRGQQVTLRCSPISGHKSVSWYQQVLGQGPQFIFQYYEKEERGRGNFPDRFSARQFPNYSSELNVNALLLGDSALYLCASSLDSGGYYGYTFGSGTRLTVV.

The table lists this clonotype with many counts. The rearrangement joins TRBV25-1 to TRBJ2-1; 10 bases are shared with TRBD2. Germline V CDR1 and CDR2: MGHDK, SYGVNS. The CDR3 has 15 amino acids. J was trimmed by 5 bases and V by 4 bases; bases with no gene match: 5. The CDR3 spells CASSGLAGVDNEQFF. DNA for the CDR3: TGTGCCAGCAGTGGGCTAGCGGGGGTCGACAATGAGCAGTTCTTC. Together with reference TRBV25-1 and TRBJ2-1, the CDR3 gives the full variable domain: EADIYQTPRYLVIGTGKKITLECSQTMGHDKMYWYQQDPGMELHLIHYSYGVNSTEKGDLSSESTVSRIRTEHFPLTLESARPSHTSQYLCASSGLAGVDNEQFFGPGTRLTVL.

There are many counts of this clonotype. The chain employs TRBV4-3 and TRBJ2-1; TRBD2 matches at 9 bases. The germline gives CDR1 LGHNA, CDR2 YSLEER. The CDR3 runs 15 residues. Losses at the gene ends were 0 bases for V and 6 bases for J; bases not matched to a gene: 3. The DNA of the CDR3 is TGCGCCAGCAGCCAAGAAGGACTAGCGATCAATGAGCAGTTCTTC. This codes for CASSQEGLAINEQFF.

There are many counts of this clonotype. The chain joins TRBV11-3 to TRBJ1-1, with TRBD1 identical over 7 bases. Germline V gives CDR1 SGHNT, CDR2 YENEEA. The V segment lost 5 bases and the J segment 0 bases; nucleotides outside the gene matches: 3. CDR3 length equals 14 residues. In DNA, the CDR3 is TGTGCCAGCAGCACGGGACAGCTGAACACTGAAGCTTTCTTT. Translated: CASSTGQLNTEAFF.

This clonotype occurred many times. The rearrangement joins TRBV5-1 to TRBJ2-2, with D uncertain. The CDR3 has 15 amino acids. Germline V lookup: CDR1 SGHRS, CDR2 YFSETQ. Trimming pared 0 bases from V and 4 bases from J, leaving 10 bases between. This chain's CDR3 is CASSLGSTLTGELFF. As DNA, the CDR3 is TGCGCCAGCAGCTTGGGGTCTACCCTCACCGGGGAGCTGTTTTTT. Drawing the rest from reference TRBV5-1 and TRBJ2-2, the complete variable domain is KAGVTQTPRYLIKTRGQQVTLSCSPISGHRSVSWYQQTPGQGLQFLFEYFSETQRNKGNFPGRFSGRQFSNSRSEMNVSTLELGDSALYLCASSLGSTLTGELFFGEGSRLTVL.

This clonotype was detected a few times. This chain links TRBV6-5 with TRBJ2-2, with TRBD2 as a possible D gene (6 bases). The CDR3 contains 16 residues. Germline V gene data show CDR1 as MNHEY and CDR2 as SVGAGI. The V gene lost 0 bases and the J gene lost 5 bases, with 13 bases spanning the gap. The CDR3, as DNA: TGTGCCAGCAGTTACTCGAGGCTAGCGACTACCGGGGAGCTGTTTTTT. Translation: CASSYSRLATTGELFF.

This clonotype was observed at least ten times. The rearrangement uses TRBV9 and TRBJ2-1, with 8 bases that match TRBD2. The ends lost 4 bases at V and 7 bases at J; junction bases unmatched: 10. Germline V gene data show CDR1 as SGDLS and CDR2 as YYNGEE. This CDR3 region has 15 residues. The CDR3, as DNA: TGTGCCAGCAGCCAAACTGGACTAGCATGGAATGAGCAGTTCTTC. It yields the protein CASSQTGLAWNEQFF.

This clonotype was observed a few times. The genes are TRBV18 and TRBJ1-1, with D possibly being TRBD1 (5 bases). The germline V and J ends were trimmed by 3 bases and 5 bases, with 13 bases remaining between them. The CDR3 covers 14 residues. The germline CDR1 and CDR2 sequences are KGHSH and LQKENI. CDR3 coding DNA: TGTGCCAGCTCACCGGGCAGCGGGGGGACTGAAGCTTTCTTT. Amino acid sequence: CASSPGSGGTEAFF.

This chain uses TRBV20-1 with TRBJ2-5; 10 bases line up with TRBD2. V shed 1 base, J shed 5 bases, and the junction held 7 bases outside the gene matches. Germline loops: CDR1 DFQATT, CDR2 SNEGSKA (reference sequence). This CDR3 is built from 15 residues. Here the CDR3 reads CSARGPSGSRETQYF. The CDR3 region has the DNA TGCAGTGCTAGAGGGCCTAGCGGGAGTCGGGAGACCCAGTACTTC.

This clonotype occurred many times. This chain joins TRBV9 and TRBJ2-1; TRBD1 matches at 9 bases. In germline, CDR1 is SGDLS, CDR2 YYNGEE. With V trimmed by 0 bases and J by 4 bases, 5 bases remained unmatched. The CDR3 has 16 residues. The CDR3 DNA reads as TGTGCCAGCAGCGTAGGACAGGGGGGATGGTACAATGAGCAGTTCTTC. Protein sequence: CASSVGQGGWYNEQFF.

This clonotype was seen just once. The genes are TRBV29-1 and TRBJ2-2; D is possibly TRBD1 or TRBD2 (5 bases each). The CDR3 is 14 amino acids. CDR1 and CDR2 from the germline V gene are SQVTM and ANQGSEA. Trimming pared 5 bases from V and 1 base from J, leaving 11 bases between. DNA of the CDR3: TGCAGCGTTCAAGGGGAGAGGAACACCGGGGAGCTGTTTTTT. Protein product: CSVQGERNTGELFF.

This chain links TRBV5-1 with TRBJ2-5, with TRBD2 matching over 11 bases. The CDR3 is 15 residues long. The germline CDR1 and CDR2 sequences are SGHRS and YFSETQ. With V trimmed by 4 bases and J by 7 bases, 9 bases remained unmatched. CDR3 in amino acids: CASSGPGLAGGTQYF. In DNA form, the CDR3 reads TGCGCCAGCAGCGGCCCCGGACTAGCGGGCGGGACCCAGTACTTC.

This clonotype has ten or more counts. The V and J genes are TRBV7-8 and TRBJ2-1, with 10 bases fitting TRBD2. Germline values: CDR1 SGHVS, CDR2 FQNEAQ. This CDR3 has 16 residues. V dropped 8 bases and J dropped 0; count of bases not matched to a gene: 7. CDR3 nucleotide sequence: TGTGCCAGCGGGCTAGCGGGGGTAAGCTCCTACAATGAGCAGTTCTTC. It specifies CASGLAGVSSYNEQFF. Filled out from reference TRBV7-8 and TRBJ2-1, the complete variable domain reads GAGVSQSPRYKVAKRGQDVALRCDPISGHVSLFWYQQALGQGPEFLTYFQNEAQLDKSGLPSDRFFAERPEGSVSTLKIQRTQQEDSAVYLCASGLAGVSSYNEQFFGPGTRLTVL.

The table lists this clonotype with a few counts. For the CDR3, the DNA is TGTGCCAGTAGTATAACTAGCGGCTACCAGTCCGGGGAGCTGTTTTTT. As protein: CASSITSGYQSGELFF. J is TRBJ2-2 and V is TRBV19, with 8 bases fitting TRBD2. The CDR3 is 16 residues long. J gave up 6 bases and V 2 bases, and 8 bases lay outside the gene matches. Germline assignment: CDR1 LNHDA and CDR2 SQIVND (reference sequence).

Turning to this clonotype: This may come from a read error, since a much larger clone is one base off. The chain uses TRBV5-1 and TRBJ2-2; D could derive from TRBD1 or TRBD2 (6 bases each). The CDR3 is 16 residues long. From germline, CDR1 is SGHRS and CDR2 YFSETQ. This chain's CDR3 is CTSSLIRGRDTGELFF. The CDR3 DNA reads TGCACCAGCAGCTTGATTCGGGGGCGTGACACCGGGGAGCTGTTTTTT.

Only a few counts were recorded for this clonotype. The chain has TRBV19 and TRBJ1-2; no reliable D call. Germline loops: CDR1 LNHDA, CDR2 SQIVND (reference sequence). The V and J ends lost 4 bases and 7 bases respectively, with 13 bases between them. This CDR3 has 13 residues. The CDR3 reads CASSRTALSGYTF. Here the CDR3 DNA reads TGTGCCAGTAGTAGGACGGCCCTCTCTGGCTACACCTTC.